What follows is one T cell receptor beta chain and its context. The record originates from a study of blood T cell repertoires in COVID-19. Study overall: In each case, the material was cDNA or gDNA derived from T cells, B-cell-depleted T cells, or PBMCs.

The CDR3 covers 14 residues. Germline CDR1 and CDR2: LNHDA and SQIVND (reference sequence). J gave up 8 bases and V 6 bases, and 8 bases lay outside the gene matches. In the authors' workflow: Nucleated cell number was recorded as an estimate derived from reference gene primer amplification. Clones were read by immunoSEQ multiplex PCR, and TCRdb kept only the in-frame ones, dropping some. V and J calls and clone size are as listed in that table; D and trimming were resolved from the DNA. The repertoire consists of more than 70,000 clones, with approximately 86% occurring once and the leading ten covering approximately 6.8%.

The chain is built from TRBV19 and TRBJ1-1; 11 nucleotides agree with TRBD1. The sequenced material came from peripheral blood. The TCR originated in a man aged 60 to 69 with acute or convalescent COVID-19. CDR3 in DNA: TGTGCCAGTAGGGCGGACAGGGGGCAGGTAGAAGCTTTCTTT. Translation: CASRADRGQVEAFF.